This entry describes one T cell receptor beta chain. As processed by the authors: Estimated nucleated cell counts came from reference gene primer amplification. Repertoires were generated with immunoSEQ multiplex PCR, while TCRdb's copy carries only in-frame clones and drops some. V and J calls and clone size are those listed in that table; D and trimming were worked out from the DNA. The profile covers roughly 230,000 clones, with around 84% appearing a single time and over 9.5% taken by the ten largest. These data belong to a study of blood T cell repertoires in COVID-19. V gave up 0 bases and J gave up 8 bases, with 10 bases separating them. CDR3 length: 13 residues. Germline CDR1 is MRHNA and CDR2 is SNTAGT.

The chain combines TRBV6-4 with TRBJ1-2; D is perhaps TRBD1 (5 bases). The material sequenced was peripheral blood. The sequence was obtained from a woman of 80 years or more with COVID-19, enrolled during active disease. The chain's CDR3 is CASSDSKGSGYTF. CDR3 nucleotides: TGTGCCAGCAGTGACTCGAAGGGGTCCGGCTACACCTTC.